The sequence of this T cell receptor beta chain was determined in a study of cytotoxic CD8 clonotypes in ibrutinib-treated CLL. Depths of 1 in 200,000 to 1 in 1 million T cells were the sequencing target. Method: immunoSEQ multiplex PCR; TCRdb's copy keeps in-frame clones and lacks some. Of about 200,000 clones listed, nearly 80% are singletons. Deletions cut 3 bases from V and 5 bases from J, with 9 bases between. CDR3 size: 13 residues. Germline CDR1 and CDR2: MGHRA and YSYEKL. The receptor was isolated from a human donor with chronic lymphocytic leukemia. The chain joins TRBV4-1 to TRBJ2-3; D is unclear. Material: PBMCs, obtained after 12 months of ibrutinib treatment. The CDR3 sequence is CASSQALGDTQYF. Here the CDR3 DNA reads TGCGCCAGCAGCCAGGCCCTAGGAGATACGCAGTATTTT.